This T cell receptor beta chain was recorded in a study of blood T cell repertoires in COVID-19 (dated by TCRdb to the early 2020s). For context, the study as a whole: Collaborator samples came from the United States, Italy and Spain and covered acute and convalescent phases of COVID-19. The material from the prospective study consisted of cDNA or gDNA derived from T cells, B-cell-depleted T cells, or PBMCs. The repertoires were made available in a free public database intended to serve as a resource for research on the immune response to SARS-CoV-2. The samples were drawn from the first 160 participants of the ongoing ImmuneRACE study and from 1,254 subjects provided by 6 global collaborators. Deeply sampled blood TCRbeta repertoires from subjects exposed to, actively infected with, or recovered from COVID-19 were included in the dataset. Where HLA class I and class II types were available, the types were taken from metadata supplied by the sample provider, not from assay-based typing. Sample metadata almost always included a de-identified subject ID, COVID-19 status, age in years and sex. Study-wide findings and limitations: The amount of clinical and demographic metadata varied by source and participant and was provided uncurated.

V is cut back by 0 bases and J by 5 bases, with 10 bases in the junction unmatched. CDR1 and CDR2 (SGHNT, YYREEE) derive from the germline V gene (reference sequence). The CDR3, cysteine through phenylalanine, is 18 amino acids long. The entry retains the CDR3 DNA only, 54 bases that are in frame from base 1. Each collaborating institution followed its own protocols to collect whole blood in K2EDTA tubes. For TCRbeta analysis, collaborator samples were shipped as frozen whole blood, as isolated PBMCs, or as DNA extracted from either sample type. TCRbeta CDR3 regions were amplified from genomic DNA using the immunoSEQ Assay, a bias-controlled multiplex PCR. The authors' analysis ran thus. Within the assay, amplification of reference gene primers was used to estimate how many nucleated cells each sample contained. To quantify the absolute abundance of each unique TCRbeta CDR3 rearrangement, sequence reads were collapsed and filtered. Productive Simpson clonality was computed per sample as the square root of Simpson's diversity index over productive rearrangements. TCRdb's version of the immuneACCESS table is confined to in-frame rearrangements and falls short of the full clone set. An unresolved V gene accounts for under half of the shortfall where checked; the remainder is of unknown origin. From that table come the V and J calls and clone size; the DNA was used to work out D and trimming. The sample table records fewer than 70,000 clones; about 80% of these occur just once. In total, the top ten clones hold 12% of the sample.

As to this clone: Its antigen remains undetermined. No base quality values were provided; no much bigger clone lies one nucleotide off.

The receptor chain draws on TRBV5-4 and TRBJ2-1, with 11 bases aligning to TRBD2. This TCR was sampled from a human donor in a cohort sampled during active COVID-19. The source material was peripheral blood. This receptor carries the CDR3 CASSLVALAGGLNNEQFF. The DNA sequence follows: TGTGCCAGCAGCTTGGTAGCCCTAGCGGGGGGTCTAAACAATGAGCAGTTCTTC. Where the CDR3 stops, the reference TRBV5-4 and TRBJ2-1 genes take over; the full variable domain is ETGVTQSPTHLIKTRGQQVTLRCSSQSGHNTVSWYQQALGQGPQFIFQYYREEENGRGNFPPRFSGLQFPNYSSELNVNALELDDSALYLCASSLVALAGGLNNEQFFGPGTRLTVL.